This T cell receptor beta chain was recorded in a study of early T cells in non-severe SARS-CoV-2 infection. Background on the study: Sequenced material consisted of bulk RNA (from unsorted whole blood), and chains were unpaired.

The CDR3 is 14 amino acids. The trim removed 6 bases at V and 4 bases at J, leaving 8 bases unmatched. This clonotype was seen at least ten times. The antigen remains undetermined. Individually, cDNA molecules had unique molecular identifiers attached to them. Each CDR3 protein gets one entry after TCRdb re-called the 5' RACE reads with MiXCR. The sample contains 43,000 or so distinct CDR3 sequences, less than 8.5% of which appear only once. Findings of the study overall: Anti-spike CD8 responses were favored in VDJdb matching, and private and CD4 specificities were missed.

The sample taken for sequencing was whole blood. The receptor comes from an adult who was a healthcare worker with PCR-confirmed SARS-CoV-2 infection or an uninfected control (not recorded which). The chain joins TRBV12-3 or TRBV12-4 to TRBJ2-5, with 7 positions matching TRBD1. Here the CDR3 reads CASRWDSGGETQYF. As DNA, the CDR3 is TGTGCCAGCAGGTGGGACAGCGGAGGAGAGACCCAGTACTTC.